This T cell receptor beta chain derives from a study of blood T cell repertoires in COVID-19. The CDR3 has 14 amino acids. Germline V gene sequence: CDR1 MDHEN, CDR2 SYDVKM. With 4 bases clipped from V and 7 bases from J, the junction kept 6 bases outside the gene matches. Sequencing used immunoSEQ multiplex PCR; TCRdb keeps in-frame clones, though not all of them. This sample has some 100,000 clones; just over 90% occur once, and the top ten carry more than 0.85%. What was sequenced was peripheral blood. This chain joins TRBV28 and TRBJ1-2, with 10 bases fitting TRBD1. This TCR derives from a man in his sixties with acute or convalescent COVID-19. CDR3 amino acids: CASSWGTGVSGYTF. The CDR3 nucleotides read TGTGCCAGCAGTTGGGGGACAGGGGTCTCTGGCTACACCTTC.